This T cell receptor beta chain stems from a study of blood T cell repertoires in COVID-19. Looked up from germline, CDR1 is SGDLS and CDR2 is YYNGEE. The CDR3 sequence is 16 residues long. After removal of 1 base from V and 2 bases from J, the junction contained 8 bases not matched to a gene. Profiled with immunoSEQ multiplex PCR; TCRdb holds only in-frame clones, not every one. The sample has about 180,000 clones; approximately 83% are singletons. Source material: peripheral blood. The chain has TRBV9 and TRBJ2-7, with 8 bases matching TRBD1. The receptor's source is a man in his fifties or sixties with acute or convalescent COVID-19. The CDR3 DNA is TGTGCCAGCAGCGTAACCGGCGGACAGGGTGCCTACGAGCAGTACTTC. The encoded protein is CASSVTGGQGAYEQYF.